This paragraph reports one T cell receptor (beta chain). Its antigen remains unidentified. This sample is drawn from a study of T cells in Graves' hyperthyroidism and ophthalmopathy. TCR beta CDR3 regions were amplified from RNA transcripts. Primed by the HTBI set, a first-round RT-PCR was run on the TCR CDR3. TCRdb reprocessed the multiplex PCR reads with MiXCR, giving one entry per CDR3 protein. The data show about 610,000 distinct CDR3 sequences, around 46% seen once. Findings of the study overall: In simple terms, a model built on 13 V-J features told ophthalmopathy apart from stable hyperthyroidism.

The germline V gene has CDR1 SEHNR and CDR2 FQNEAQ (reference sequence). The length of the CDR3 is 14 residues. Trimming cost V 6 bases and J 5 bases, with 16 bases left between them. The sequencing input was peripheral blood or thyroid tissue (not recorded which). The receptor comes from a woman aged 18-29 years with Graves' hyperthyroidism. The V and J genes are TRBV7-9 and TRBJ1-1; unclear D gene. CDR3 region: CASRLAFRGTEAFF. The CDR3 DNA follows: TGTGCCAGCAGGCTAGCGTTTAGAGGTACTGAAGCTTTCTTT.